One sample yielded the 19 T cell receptor beta chains listed below, sequenced in a study of STAT5B mutations in CD4+ large granular lymphocyte leukemia. Only in-frame clones appear in the TCRdb table, and some are missing; sequencing was by immunoSEQ multiplex PCR. The sample consists of approximately 34,000 clones, less than 75% of them appearing once. The sequenced material came from CD4+ T cells from blood buffy coats. The receptors stem from a human donor in good health.

The genes are TRBV6-1 and TRBJ1-5, with D perhaps TRBD1 (5 bases). This CDR3 has 14 residues. The V end lost 4 bases, the J end lost 4 bases, and 11 bases lay between the germline ends. From germline, CDR1 is MNHNS and CDR2 SASEGT. The CDR3 bases are TGTGCCAGCAGTGGGCGACAGCAGAATCAGCCCCAGCATTTT. Protein sequence: CASSGRQQNQPQHF.

By proportion, this clone is large. This sequence joins TRBV29-1 and TRBJ1-2; D ambiguous. Trimming cost V 5 bases and J 5 bases, with 15 bases left between them. Germline V CDR1 and CDR2: SQVTM, ANQGSEA. The CDR3 has 13 residues. CDR3 sequence (DNA): TGCAGCGTTTCCCCATCAGACGGATATGGCTACACCTTC. This translates into CSVSPSDGYGYTF.

CDR3 protein: CAWNTAGGQGSPLHF. CDR3 nucleotide sequence: TGTGCCTGGAATACAGCCGGGGGGCAGGGTTCACCCCTCCACTTT. This sequence joins TRBV30 and TRBJ1-6, with a tentative D call TRBD1 (6 bases). Germline lookup yields CDR1 GTSNPN and CDR2 SVGIG (reference sequence). The CDR3 contains 15 residues. V lost 4 bases and J 9 bases, leaving 19 bases between the germline ends.

Here the CDR3 reads CASSYSRLQETQYF. The CDR3 region has the DNA TGTGCCAGCAGTTACTCCCGCCTCCAAGAGACCCAGTACTTC. V usage is TRBV6-5 and J usage is TRBJ2-5; D remains unclear. CDR1 is MNHEY and CDR2 is SVGAGI in the germline V gene. Trimming left V 0 bases short and J 1 base short, with 6 bases between. The CDR3 consists of 14 residues.

The J gene is TRBJ2-7, the V gene TRBV7-9; D is unclear. The V end lost 0 bases, the J end lost 4 bases, and 7 bases lay between the germline ends. Germline V gene lookup returns CDR1 SEHNR and CDR2 FQNEAQ (reference sequence). CDR3 length: 13 residues. The CDR3 nucleotides read TGTGCCAGCAGCTTAGCATGGGGTTACGAGCAGTACTTC. Its translation: CASSLAWGYEQYF. Together with reference TRBV7-9 and TRBJ2-7, the CDR3 gives the full variable domain: DTGVSQNPRHKITKRGQNVTFRCDPISEHNRLYWYRQTLGQGPEFLTYFQNEAQLEKSRLLSDRFSAERPKGSFSTLEIQRTEQGDSAMYLCASSLAWGYEQYFGPGTRLTVT.

This clone occurred a few times. The rearrangement uses TRBV7-2 and TRBJ2-5; D remains ambiguous. Germline loops: CDR1 SGHTA, CDR2 FQGNSA. This CDR3 spans 12 amino acids. V lost 9 bases, J lost 2 bases, and 10 bases lay in between. The CDR3 sequence: CASSSRQETQYF. CDR3 coding DNA: TGTGCCAGTTCGAGCAGACAAGAGACCCAGTACTTC.

The V call is TRBV15, the J call TRBJ2-1; no clear D gene. This CDR3 has 14 residues. Germline lookup yields CDR1 LNHNV and CDR2 YYDKDF (reference sequence). V gave up 1 base and J gave up 2 bases, with 6 bases separating them. CDR3 in amino acids: CATSRVNTYNEQFF. The DNA of the CDR3 is TGTGCCACCAGCAGAGTAAATACCTACAATGAGCAGTTCTTC. The full variable domain, its missing parts supplied by reference TRBV15 and TRBJ2-1, is DAMVIQNPRYQVTQFGKPVTLSCSQTLNHNVMYWYQQKSSQAPKLLFHYYDKDFNNEADTPDNFQSRRPNTSFCFLDIRSPGLGDTAMYLCATSRVNTYNEQFFGPGTRLTVL.

The rearrangement joins TRBV30 to TRBJ1-6; the D is unclear. CDR1 and CDR2 (germline): GTSNPN, SVGIG (reference sequence). The CDR3 has 15 residues. Trimming removed 7 bases from V and 10 bases from J, with 23 bases in between. The CDR3 is CAYIRPPGVGSPLHF. For the CDR3, the DNA is TGTGCCTACATCCGGCCCCCCGGTGTAGGATCACCCCTCCACTTT.

The chain combines TRBV7-9 with TRBJ2-6, with TRBD1 matching 10 bases. The V segment lost 2 bases and the J segment 4 bases; nucleotides outside the gene matches: 11. Germline V gene data show CDR1 as SEHNR and CDR2 as FQNEAQ (reference sequence). The CDR3 length is 19 residues. The chain's CDR3 is CASSLRRDRGLYGANVLTF. The CDR3 DNA reads TGTGCCAGCAGCTTACGCCGGGACAGGGGTTTATACGGGGCCAACGTCCTGACTTTC.

The J gene is TRBJ1-6, the V gene TRBV19; D unclear. The CDR3 runs 13 residues. Per the germline V gene, CDR1 is LNHDA and CDR2 is SQIVND (reference sequence). The ends were cut back, 7 bases at V and 7 bases at J, with 11 bases in the middle. DNA for the CDR3: TGTGCCAGTAAACTCTCAAGCAATTCACCCCTCCACTTT. Translation gives CASKLSSNSPLHF.

The chain recombines TRBV19 with TRBJ2-3, with D unclear. The germline V gene has CDR1 LNHDA and CDR2 SQIVND (reference sequence). Trimming removed 5 bases at V and 0 bases at J, with 9 bases between. This CDR3 is built from 14 residues. CDR3 coding DNA: TGTGCCAGTAGTGAATCTCCTAGCACAGATACGCAGTATTTT. It is translated as CASSESPSTDTQYF. The full variable domain, with the rest looked up from reference TRBV19 and TRBJ2-3, is DGGITQSPKYLFRKEGQNVTLSCEQNLNHDAMYWYRQDPGQGLRLIYYSQIVNDFQKGDIAEGYSVSREKKESFPLTVTSAQKNPTAFYLCASSESPSTDTQYFGPGTRLTVL.

This sequence joins TRBV19 and TRBJ1-5; tentative D call: TRBD1 (6 bases). V shed 6 bases and J shed 11 bases, with 14 bases lying between them. The CDR3 totals 12 residues. The germline CDR1 and CDR2 sequences are LNHDA and SQIVND (reference sequence). CDR3 DNA sequence: TGTGCCAGTAGAGGGGGGTCTTGGGCCCAGCATTTT. It translates to CASRGGSWAQHF.

The gene calls are TRBV15 and TRBJ2-5; TRBD2 might be the D (6 bases). The CDR3 totals 15 residues. With 0 bases removed from V and 3 bases from J, the gap between germline ends came to 11 bases. The germline CDR1 and CDR2 sequences are LNHNV and YYDKDF (reference sequence). The CDR3 DNA reads as TGTGCCACCAGCAGAGATCTGGGGGAGGAAGAGACCCAGTACTTC. This codes for CATSRDLGEEETQYF.

This sequence joins TRBV28 and TRBJ2-7; 11 nucleotides match TRBD2. V lost 6 bases, J lost 3 bases, and 7 bases stayed unmatched. This CDR3 comprises 15 residues. CDR1 is MDHEN and CDR2 is SYDVKM in the germline V gene. CDR3 region: CASSPTSGRYYEQYF. As DNA, the CDR3 is TGTGCCAGCAGCCCAACTAGCGGGAGATACTACGAGCAGTACTTC.

The genes are TRBV5-6 and TRBJ1-2; D is possibly TRBD1 (6 bases). From germline, CDR1 is SGHDT and CDR2 YYEEEE. This CDR3 contains 14 residues. V lost 3 bases and J lost 7, with 16 bases in between. The CDR3 nucleotides are TGTGCCAGCAGCTCCCTGGGGGGGGCCGGTGGCTACACCTTC. Its translation: CASSSLGGAGGYTF.

This chain connects TRBV2 to TRBJ1-2; no reliable D call. The CDR3 is made up of 15 amino acids. CDR1 and CDR2 from the germline V gene are SNHLY and FYNNEI. V was cut by 7 bases and J by 5 bases, with 20 bases left in between. CDR3: CASNEDLGGRYGYTF. The CDR3 DNA is TGTGCCAGCAATGAGGACCTGGGAGGAAGGTATGGCTACACCTTC.

A note on this clone: At one of its ends the junction is not consistent with the germline gene, which may arise from a read error. The chain combines TRBV6-1 with TRBJ2-4; 7 nucleotides agree with TRBD2. The length of the CDR3 is 12 residues. CDR1 and CDR2 from the germline V gene are MNHNS and SASEGT. The CDR3 DNA follows: TGTGCCAGCAGTGAATTGGGGGGGGATTCGAACTTC. It yields the protein CASSELGGDSNF.

The rearrangement links TRBV7-2 to TRBJ2-6; a possible D gene is TRBD2 (5 bases). Germline values: CDR1 SGHTA, CDR2 FQGNSA. The CDR3 is made up of 16 amino acids. Trimming removed 3 bases at V and 0 bases at J, with 9 bases between. The CDR3 region is CASSLRVGSGANVLTF. DNA for the CDR3: TGTGCCAGCAGCTTGAGGGTAGGCTCTGGGGCCAACGTCCTGACTTTC.

The chain employs TRBV19 and TRBJ2-5; possible D gene TRBD2, 5 bases. The CDR3 sequence is 14 residues long. The V gene lost 5 bases and the J gene lost 5 bases, with 15 bases spanning the gap. CDR1 LNHDA and CDR2 SQIVND come from the germline V gene (reference sequence). The CDR3 region has the DNA TGTGCCAGTAGTCCGTTCGGGATCGGGGAGACCCAGTACTTC. This gives the protein CASSPFGIGETQYF.